Listed below are T cell receptor beta chains from one sample, sequenced in a study of shared clonotypes between healthy human individuals. Assay used: immunoSEQ multiplex PCR; TCRdb lists only in-frame clones, some missing. This table holds about 2.2 million clones, around 95% found once. Sequencing was done on a sample of naive CD8+ T cells from PBMCs. The receptors shown here come from a man younger than 35 in good health. Some clones in this sample may be carry-over from other donors' samples. Each CDR3 is given with its conserved first and last residue. D genes are given only for firm matches. For some rows the clone size is stated as once, few or many, or as a class when expanded; others skip it.

v_call,clone_size,j_call,d_call,cdr3_aa,cdr3_nt
TRBV9,-,TRBJ2-7,TRBD2,CASSGTGLALPYEQYF,TGTGCCAGCAGCGGGACCGGACTAGCGTTGCCCTACGAGCAGTACTTC
TRBV5-1,-,TRBJ2-1,-,CASSLLVSKASYNEQFF,TGCGCCAGCAGCTTACTGGTTAGTAAAGCGTCATACAATGAGCAGTTCTTC
TRBV27,-,TRBJ2-1,-,CASALIEISHEQFF,TGTGCCAGCGCCCTGATAGAAATTAGTCATGAGCAGTTCTTC
TRBV19,-,TRBJ1-5,TRBD1,CASTPDRANNQPQHF,TGTGCCAGTACACCTGACAGGGCGAACAATCAGCCCCAGCATTTT
TRBV7-9,-,TRBJ2-2,TRBD1,CASSLSGQGANTGELFF,TGTGCCAGCAGCTTATCCGGACAGGGGGCTAACACCGGGGAGCTGTTTTTT
TRBV27,-,TRBJ2-7,TRBD1,CASSRDRDRGPYEQYF,TGTGCCAGCAGTCGGGACCGGGACAGGGGACCCTACGAGCAGTACTTC
TRBV19,-,TRBJ2-3,-,CASSIRSRSADTQYF,TGTGCCAGTAGTATCAGGAGCCGAAGCGCAGATACGCAGTATTTT
TRBV5-5,-,TRBJ2-5,-,CASSSPGAQETQYF,TGTGCCAGCAGCTCCCCCGGAGCACAAGAGACCCAGTACTTC
TRBV7-9,-,TRBJ2-1,-,CASTQSENNEQFF,TGTGCCAGCACCCAGTCGGAGAACAATGAGCAGTTCTTC
TRBV7-3,-,TRBJ2-7,-,CASSLGGPGYEQYF,TGTGCCAGCAGCTTAGGAGGGCCGGGCTACGAGCAGTACTTC
TRBV5-1,-,TRBJ2-1,-,CASSLASREGLYNEQFF,TGCGCCAGCAGCTTGGCCTCCAGGGAAGGTCTTTACAATGAGCAGTTCTTC
TRBV7-9,-,TRBJ2-5,-,CASSLGGDGLQYF,TGTGCCAGCAGCTTAGGAGGGGATGGTCTCCAGTACTTC
TRBV7-9,-,TRBJ1-4,TRBD1,CALVRDRDEKLFF,TGTGCCCTAGTCAGGGACAGGGATGAAAAACTGTTTTTT
TRBV19,-,TRBJ1-2,-,CASQLGLFGYTF,TGTGCCAGCCAACTAGGACTGTTTGGCTACACCTTC
TRBV9,-,TRBJ1-1,-,CASSGNRATNTEAFF,TGTGCCAGCAGCGGTAACAGGGCAACGAACACTGAAGCTTTCTTT
TRBV5-6,-,TRBJ1-4,-,CASSSLNEKLFF,TGTGCCAGCAGCTCCCTTAATGAAAAACTGTTTTTT
TRBV4-3,-,TRBJ1-3,TRBD1,CASSTGTGISGNTIYF,TGCGCCAGCAGCACGGGGACAGGGATCTCTGGAAACACCATATATTTT
TRBV28,-,TRBJ1-2,-,CASSLAGAGYTF,TGTGCCAGCAGTTTAGCGGGGGCCGGCTACACCTTC
TRBV4-1,-,TRBJ2-7,-,CASSQDRAARIYEQYF,TGCGCCAGCAGCCAAGATAGGGCGGCCCGCATCTACGAGCAGTACTTC
TRBV19,-,TRBJ2-7,-,CASSIDLGGFYEQYF,TGTGCCAGTAGTATAGATCTAGGGGGGTTCTACGAGCAGTACTTC
TRBV19,-,TRBJ2-2,TRBD1,CASGDRSGQLNTGELFF,TGTGCCAGCGGGGACAGGTCGGGACAGCTAAACACCGGGGAGCTGTTTTTT
TRBV10-3,-,TRBJ2-5,TRBD1,CAILGQGQETQYF,TGTGCCATCCTGGGACAGGGGCAAGAGACCCAGTACTTC
TRBV11-3,-,TRBJ2-7,-,CASSFEGSSYEQYF,TGTGCCAGCAGCTTTGAGGGATCCTCCTACGAGCAGTACTTC
TRBV27,once,TRBJ1-2,-,CASSRRQDPGGYTF,TGTGCCAGCAGTCGACGACAGGACCCTGGGGGCTACACCTTC
TRBV7-6,-,TRBJ2-1,-,CASSHGIHNEQFF,TGTGCCAGCAGCCATGGGATCCACAATGAGCAGTTCTTC
TRBV13,-,TRBJ2-1,-,CASSLASSREDEQFF,TGTGCCAGCAGCTTAGCTTCGTCCAGGGAGGATGAGCAGTTCTTC
TRBV28,few,TRBJ2-7,-,CASSTGRGYEQYF,TGTGCCAGCAGTACCGGACGGGGGTACGAGCAGTACTTC
TRBV6-5,-,TRBJ2-7,TRBD2,CASSPRGYPYEQYF,TGTGCCAGCAGCCCGCGGGGGTACCCCTACGAGCAGTACTTC
TRBV10-3,-,TRBJ2-1,-,CAISDSGDEQFF,TGTGCCATCAGTGACTCAGGGGATGAGCAGTTCTTC
TRBV29-1,-,TRBJ2-4,-,CSVEGLAKNIQYF,TGCAGCGTTGAAGGATTAGCCAAAAACATTCAGTACTTC
TRBV19,-,TRBJ1-1,TRBD1,CASSMDRGFLNTEAFF,TGTGCCAGTAGTATGGACAGGGGCTTCCTGAACACTGAAGCTTTCTTT
TRBV7-9,-,TRBJ2-7,-,CASSPQGTEQYF,TGTGCCAGCAGCCCGCAGGGCACCGAGCAGTACTTC
TRBV29-1,-,TRBJ2-1,-,CSVEDWSPWTPDEQFF,TGCAGCGTTGAAGATTGGTCCCCGTGGACTCCCGATGAGCAGTTCTTC
TRBV7-9,-,TRBJ2-1,TRBD2,CASSLSGASYNEQFF,TGTGCCAGCAGCTTAAGCGGGGCCTCCTACAATGAGCAGTTCTTC
TRBV5-1,-,TRBJ2-3,TRBD2,CASSLRGREVRDTQYF,TGCGCCAGCAGCTTGAGAGGGCGGGAGGTGAGAGATACGCAGTATTTT
TRBV28,-,TRBJ2-7,-,CASRLATGSRVYEQYF,TGTGCCAGCAGACTCGCAACAGGGAGTAGGGTCTACGAGCAGTACTTC
TRBV9,-,TRBJ2-7,TRBD2,CASSPIAGGPIEQYF,TGTGCCAGCAGCCCCATAGCGGGAGGGCCTATCGAGCAGTACTTC
TRBV7-9,-,TRBJ1-1,-,CASSPTQTGRNTEAFF,TGTGCCAGCAGCCCTACCCAAACAGGGAGGAACACTGAAGCTTTCTTT